Shown below are 18 T cell receptor beta chains from a single sample sequenced in a study of human thymus T cells. Sequenced by immunoSEQ multiplex PCR; TCRdb stores in-frame clones only, minus some. Among 55,000 to 85,000 clones listed, roughly 94% were seen once. Surgeons resected thymus tissue during corrective heart surgery. The sample comprised thymus tissue. These receptors all come from a girl in the first two years of life with a congenital heart defect but otherwise immunologically healthy.

The sample holds a few counts of this clone. The chain joins TRBV29-1 to TRBJ2-1; D not certain. The CDR3 contains 14 residues. Trimming removed 2 bases at V and 0 bases at J, with 8 bases between. Per the germline V gene, CDR1 is SQVTM and CDR2 is ANQGSEA. The CDR3 protein is CSVEPPSSYNEQFF. Written as DNA, the CDR3 is TGCAGCGTTGAACCCCCCAGCTCCTACAATGAGCAGTTCTTC.

This chain links TRBV18 with TRBJ2-1; 12 bases are a match to TRBD2. This CDR3 contains 16 residues. The junction had 5 bases not matched to a gene; V was cut back by 3 bases and J by 5 bases. Germline V gene lookup returns CDR1 KGHSH and CDR2 LQKENI. The CDR3 here is CASSPIGLAGNNEQFF. The DNA for the CDR3 is TGTGCCAGCTCACCCATTGGACTAGCGGGAAACAATGAGCAGTTCTTC. The entire variable domain, with the rest obtained from reference TRBV18 and TRBJ2-1, is as follows: NAGVMQNPRHLVRRRGQEARLRCSPMKGHSHVYWYRQLPEEGLKFMVYLQKENIIDESGMPKERFSAEFPKEGPSILRIQQVVRGDSAAYFCASSPIGLAGNNEQFFGPGTRLTVL.

The chain carries TRBV5-6 and TRBJ1-4; possible D gene TRBD1, 5 bases. Trimming stripped 3 bases from V and 4 bases from J, with 13 bases between. Germline CDR1 and CDR2: SGHDT and YYEEEE. The CDR3 runs to 15 residues. The CDR3 loop reads CASSSIPRGNEKLFF. CDR3 coding DNA: TGTGCCAGCAGCTCGATCCCGAGGGGTAATGAAAAACTGTTTTTT.

This chain uses TRBV28 with TRBJ2-3; tentatively, D is TRBD2 (6 bases). Germline V lookup: CDR1 MDHEN, CDR2 SYDVKM. V lost 8 bases to trimming and J lost 6 bases, with 6 bases between them. The CDR3 consists of 10 residues. The CDR3 DNA sequence: TGTGCCAGCCGGGGGGATACGCAGTATTTT. This translates into CASRGDTQYF. Together with reference TRBV28 and TRBJ2-3, the CDR3 gives the full variable domain: DVKVTQSSRYLVKRTGEKVFLECVQDMDHENMFWYRQDPGLGLRLIYFSYDVKMKEKGDIPEGYSVSREKKERFSLILESASTNQTSMYLCASRGDTQYFGPGTRLTVL.

V is TRBV28 and J is TRBJ2-7, with 7 nucleotides matching TRBD2. The trim removed 11 bases at V and 5 bases at J, leaving 9 bases unmatched. The CDR3 contains 12 residues. The germline CDR1 and CDR2 sequences are MDHEN and SYDVKM. The CDR3 bases are TGTGCCGGGGGAGGGCGCAAAGACGAGCAGTACTTC. The encoded protein is CAGGGRKDEQYF.

The genes are TRBV28 and TRBJ1-5; D unclear. This CDR3 contains 11 residues. From germline, CDR1 is MDHEN and CDR2 SYDVKM. The V end lost 10 bases, the J end lost 9 bases, and 13 bases lay between the germline ends. The CDR3 spells CATLYMGPQHF. CDR3 in DNA: TGTGCCACCCTATATATGGGGCCCCAGCATTTT.

The chain links TRBV7-9 to TRBJ2-3; D is unresolved. Trimming stripped 4 bases from V and 2 bases from J, with 19 bases between. This CDR3 has 17 amino acids. Germline loops: CDR1 SEHNR, CDR2 FQNEAQ (reference sequence). The CDR3 spells CASSSSRLNPYTDTQYF. The CDR3 bases are TGTGCCAGCAGCTCCTCCCGTCTAAATCCTTACACAGATACGCAGTATTTT.

The chain links TRBV5-6 to TRBJ2-5; 9 bases agree with TRBD1. Per the germline V gene, CDR1 is SGHDT and CDR2 is YYEEEE. This CDR3 is 14 amino acids long. With V trimmed by 4 bases and J by 3 bases, 4 bases remained unmatched. CDR3 amino acids: CASSTRDREETQYF. CDR3 DNA sequence: TGTGCCAGCAGCACCCGGGACAGGGAAGAGACCCAGTACTTC.

This chain uses TRBV15 with TRBJ2-3, with D perhaps TRBD2 (5 bases). The CDR3 sequence is 19 residues long. The V end lost 0 bases, the J end lost 5 bases, and 24 bases lay between the germline ends. The V gene's germline CDR1 is LNHNV and CDR2 YYDKDF (reference sequence). The DNA of the CDR3 is TGTGCCACCAGCAGAGATCCGAGGGCGGCTTACCCTTGCCGAGATACGCAGTATTTT. Translated: CATSRDPRAAYPCRDTQYF.

V usage is TRBV7-3 and J usage is TRBJ2-1, with 7 bases that match TRBD2. V shed 2 bases, J shed 6 bases, and the junction held 10 bases outside the gene matches. Germline CDR1 reads SGHTA; CDR2 reads FQGTGA. The CDR3 contains 16 residues. The CDR3 DNA follows: TGTGCCAGCAGCTTAGCGGGAGAAAAACCTAGCAATGAGCAGTTCTTC. The encoded protein is CASSLAGEKPSNEQFF.

This clone was counted once. This chain joins TRBV30 and TRBJ2-5; D ambiguous. Germline V gene sequence: CDR1 GTSNPN, CDR2 SVGIG (reference sequence). V shed 5 bases and J shed 4 bases, with 5 bases lying between them. The CDR3 is 10 amino acids. CDR3 sequence: CAWARETQYF. The CDR3 DNA is TGTGCCTGGGCTAGAGAGACCCAGTACTTC.

The chain joins TRBV7-9 to TRBJ2-7; a weak D match, TRBD1 (6 bases). The CDR3 covers 15 residues. V shed 5 bases and J shed 5 bases, with 19 bases lying between them. Germline assignment: CDR1 SEHNR and CDR2 FQNEAQ (reference sequence). The CDR3 loop is CASSPLLTGVDEQYF. The CDR3 coding sequence is TGTGCCAGCAGCCCCCTCCTGACAGGAGTGGACGAGCAGTACTTC.

J is TRBJ2-2 and V is TRBV28; 7 bases are a match to TRBD2. The CDR3 has 15 amino acids. Germline CDR1 and CDR2: MDHEN and SYDVKM. Unmatched junction bases numbered 6, after V lost 2 bases and J lost 6 bases. The CDR3 spells CASSLPRLAAGELFF. The CDR3 DNA reads TGTGCCAGCAGTTTACCGAGACTAGCTGCCGGGGAGCTGTTTTTT.

The chain couples TRBV18 to TRBJ2-7; TRBD2 aligns across 14 bases. V shed 3 bases and J 7 bases; nucleotides not matched to a gene: 8. Per germline, CDR1 KGHSH and CDR2 LQKENI. The CDR3 extends over 16 amino acids. For the CDR3, the DNA is TGTGCCAGCTCACCCCTGGGACTAGCGGGAGATAGAGAGCAGTACTTC. Amino acids: CASSPLGLAGDREQYF.

This chain links TRBV29-1 with TRBJ1-5; D gene uncertain. Germline values: CDR1 SQVTM, CDR2 ANQGSEA. V lost 5 bases and J lost 0, with 14 bases in between. This CDR3 has 15 amino acids. The CDR3 region has the DNA TGCAGCGTTAGGTTCAGGAACGGTAGCAATCAGCCCCAGCATTTT. Protein sequence: CSVRFRNGSNQPQHF.

This clone has more than one count but fewer than ten. The chain carries TRBV20-1 and TRBJ1-1, with 7 positions matching TRBD1. V dropped 2 bases and J dropped 10; count of bases not matched to a gene: 4. Per germline, CDR1 DFQATT and CDR2 SNEGSKA (reference sequence). The CDR3 spans 11 residues. DNA for the CDR3: TGCAGTGCTAGACCCGGACAGGTAGCTTTCTTT. Translation: CSARPGQVAFF.

The rearrangement links TRBV19 to TRBJ1-1, with TRBD1 as a possible D gene (5 bases). V was pared by 6 bases and J by 6 bases, with 26 bases between. Germline lookup yields CDR1 LNHDA and CDR2 SQIVND (reference sequence). This CDR3 comprises 17 residues. The CDR3 DNA follows: TGTGCCAGTAGGAGCTTATTAGATGGGGGGAAGGGCCCTGAAGCTTTCTTT. This gives the protein CASRSLLDGGKGPEAFF.

The chain uses TRBV4-1 and TRBJ2-3; D might be TRBD2 (6 bases). Per the germline V gene, CDR1 is MGHRA and CDR2 is YSYEKL. The CDR3 length is 18 residues. V was shortened by 4 bases and J by 7 bases, with 27 bases between the two germline ends. The CDR3 spells CASSRPKTSPDGPNTQYF. The CDR3 DNA follows: TGCGCCAGCAGCCGACCTAAGACTAGTCCCGATGGGCCTAATACGCAGTATTTT.